Listed here are 8 T cell receptor beta chains from one sample, sequenced in a study of spatial heterogeneity in lung cancer. TCRdb reprocessed the 5' RACE reads with MiXCR, giving one entry per CDR3 protein. The table lists 6,000 or so distinct CDR3 sequences, around 12% of them singletons. Documented time point: sample taken at primary tumor resection. The specimen was lung tissue, collected at surgery. These receptors were taken from a human donor with early-stage non-small cell lung cancer.

Judged by abundance, this clonotype is medium-sized. This beta chain lies outside the target of a library built for alpha chains; its clone size means little. V is TRBV4-2 and J is TRBJ2-3, with TRBD2 identical over 7 bases. The CDR3 has 16 amino acids. Per the germline V gene, CDR1 is LGHNA and CDR2 is YNFKEQ. J was trimmed by 6 bases and V by 0 bases; bases with no gene match: 9. Here the CDR3 reads CASSQDVAGAVDTQYF. The DNA for the CDR3 is TGTGCCAGCAGCCAAGACGTGGCGGGAGCGGTTGATACGCAGTATTTT.

Notes on this clonotype: The library was prepared for alpha chains; this beta chain is a stray read, so its frequency means little. This sequence joins TRBV9 and TRBJ2-5, with 9 bases aligning to TRBD2. After removal of 3 bases from V and 5 bases from J, the junction contained 5 bases not matched to a gene. Germline CDR1 SGDLS, CDR2 YYNGEE. The CDR3 length is 14 residues. Written as DNA, the CDR3 is TGTGCCAGCAGCGCCGGGACTAGCAGGGAGACCCAGTACTTC. Its translation: CASSAGTSRETQYF.

This clonotype was counted a single time. This beta chain represents an off-target read in a library built for alpha chains; its size is of limited meaning. The chain links TRBV10-3 to TRBJ2-5; TRBD2 might be the D (5 bases). V was clipped by 3 bases and J by 3 bases, with 14 bases between them. This CDR3 has 15 residues. Germline loops: CDR1 ENHRY, CDR2 SYGVKD. CDR3 coding DNA: TGTGCCATCAGTGATGTGGGAGCGAGGGAAGAGACCCAGTACTTC. This gives the protein CAISDVGAREETQYF.

This clonotype has ten or more counts. A library made for alpha chains picked up this beta chain off target, so its size means little. V gene TRBV20-1 combines with J gene TRBJ1-2; D gene unclear. V was cut by 6 bases and J by 1 base, with 3 bases left in between. This CDR3 region has 10 residues. CDR1 and CDR2 from the germline V gene are DFQATT and SNEGSKA (reference sequence). CDR3 sequence: CSAINYGYTF. The CDR3 DNA sequence: TGCAGTGCAATTAACTATGGCTACACCTTC.

Relative to its sample, this clonotype is medium-sized. This beta chain is an unintended read in a library built for alpha chains; its size means little. V gene TRBV15 combines with J gene TRBJ2-1, with TRBD2 identical over 8 bases. Trimming took 0 bases from V and 4 from J; bases not matched to a gene: 14. CDR3 size: 19 residues. Looked up from germline, CDR1 is LNHNV and CDR2 is YYDKDF (reference sequence). In nucleotides, the CDR3 is TGTGCCACCAGCAGAGATAAAGGCGGCGGCACTAGCGGATACAATGAGCAGTTCTTC. This sequence encodes CATSRDKGGGTSGYNEQFF.

Points on this clonotype: This beta chain was picked up by a library intended for alpha chains and is off target, so its count carries little meaning. This chain connects TRBV18 to TRBJ2-3; no clear D gene. V dropped 6 bases and J dropped 1 base, with 14 bases sitting between them. Germline V CDR1 and CDR2: KGHSH, LQKENI. This CDR3 is built from 15 residues. In DNA form, the CDR3 reads TGTGCCAGCTCCCTTTCCCCGGAAGGCACAGATACGCAGTATTTT. This sequence encodes CASSLSPEGTDTQYF. The entire variable domain, with the rest obtained from reference TRBV18 and TRBJ2-3, is as follows: NAGVMQNPRHLVRRRGQEARLRCSPMKGHSHVYWYRQLPEEGLKFMVYLQKENIIDESGMPKERFSAEFPKEGPSILRIQQVVRGDSAAYFCASSLSPEGTDTQYFGPGTRLTVL.

This clonotype is judged medium-sized. A library prepared for alpha chains yielded this beta chain as an off-target read; its size is of little meaning. The chain couples TRBV6-6 to TRBJ2-2; 7 bases match TRBD1. Trimming removed 6 bases from V and 5 bases from J; junction bases left unmatched: 12. The CDR3 spans 16 residues. Looked up from germline, CDR1 is MNHNY and CDR2 is SVGAGI (reference sequence). The CDR3 DNA reads as TGTGCCAGCAGACCCCGACAGGGTGCTCGTACCGGGGAGCTGTTTTTT. Translating gives CASRPRQGARTGELFF.

By sample fraction, this clonotype is medium-sized (0.01 to 0.1%). A library prepared for alpha chains yielded this beta chain as an off-target read; its size is of little meaning. This chain joins TRBV9 and TRBJ1-1, with 10 bases aligning to TRBD1. Germline V gene data show CDR1 as SGDLS and CDR2 as YYNGEE. The CDR3 length is 20 residues. Trimming removed 2 bases from V and 7 bases from J; junction bases left unmatched: 23. Here the CDR3 DNA reads TGTGCCAGCAGCGTTGGTCAGTCGGTTGACAGGGGGCCGTATCGTGGTGAAGCTTTCTTT. Translation: CASSVGQSVDRGPYRGEAFF.